This T cell receptor beta chain came from a study of cytomegalovirus exposure and HLA in healthy donors. Study findings and constraints: A prior analysis recorded that most TCR beta V segments were productive about 87% or about 30% of the time. Generally TCR sequences proved uncommon, though certain public TCRs appeared in numerous donors. The authors later linked a missense DCLRE1C variant to TCR beta V- and J-gene trimming.

Trimming removed 0 bases from V and 6 bases from J, with 22 bases in between. Germline CDR1 GTSNPN, CDR2 SVGIG (reference sequence). The CDR3 loop spans 17 amino acids. 60 Vbeta and 13 Jbeta primers were used in PCR. Profiled with immunoSEQ multiplex PCR; TCRdb holds only in-frame clones, not every one. The sample gives approximately 140,000 clones, roughly 62% of which show up once; about 1.8% is in the top ten. This clone was seen only once. Antigen specificity is unknown. The chain uses TRBV30 and TRBJ2-3; TRBD2 might be the D (6 bases). The sequenced sample consisted of PBMCs. The receptor was derived from a male donor in good health and CMV-seronegative. The CDR3 here is CAWSVHPGLQSRDTQYF. The DNA of the CDR3 is TGTGCCTGGAGTGTACACCCGGGACTCCAGAGTAGGGATACGCAGTATTTT.